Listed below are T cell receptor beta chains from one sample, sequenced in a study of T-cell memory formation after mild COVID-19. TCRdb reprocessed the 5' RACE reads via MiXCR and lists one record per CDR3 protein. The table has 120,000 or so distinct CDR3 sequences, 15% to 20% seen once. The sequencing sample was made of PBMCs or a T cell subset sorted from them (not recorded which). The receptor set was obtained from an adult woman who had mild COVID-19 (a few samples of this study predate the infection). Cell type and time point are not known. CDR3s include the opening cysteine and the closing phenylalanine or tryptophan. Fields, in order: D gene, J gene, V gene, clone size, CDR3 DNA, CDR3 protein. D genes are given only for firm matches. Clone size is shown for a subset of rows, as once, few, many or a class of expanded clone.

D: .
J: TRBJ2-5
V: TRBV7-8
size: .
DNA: TGTGCCAGCAGCTTAGTGCGCAGGGGAGAGACCCAGTACTTC
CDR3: CASSLVRRGETQYF

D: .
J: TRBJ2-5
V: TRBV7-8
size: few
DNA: TGTGCCAGCAGCTTAGTAGGCTGGACGGGCGCCCAAGAGACCCAGTACTTC
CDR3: CASSLVGWTGAQETQYF

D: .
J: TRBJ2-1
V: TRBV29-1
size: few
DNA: TGCAGCGTTAGGGACGGAACCTACAATGAGCAGTTCTTC
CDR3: CSVRDGTYNEQFF

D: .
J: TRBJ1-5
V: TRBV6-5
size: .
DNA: TGTGCCAGCGGGTCGAGGGCTAATCAGCCCCAGCATTTT
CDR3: CASGSRANQPQHF

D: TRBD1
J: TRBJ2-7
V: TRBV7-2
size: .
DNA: TGTGCCAGCAGCCCTCGGACAGGTGACTCCTACGAGCAGTACTTC
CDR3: CASSPRTGDSYEQYF

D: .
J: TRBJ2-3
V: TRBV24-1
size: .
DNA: TGTGCCACCAGTGAAGTGGCAGATACGCAGTATTTT
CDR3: CATSEVADTQYF

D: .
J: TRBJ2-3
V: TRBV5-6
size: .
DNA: TGTGCCAGCAGCTTGGCCACGGCCCGGAGGGCAGATACGCAGTATTTT
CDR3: CASSLATARRADTQYF

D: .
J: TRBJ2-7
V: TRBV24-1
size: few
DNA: TGTGCCACGCGCGGACAGAACTACGAGCAGTACTTC
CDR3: CATRGQNYEQYF

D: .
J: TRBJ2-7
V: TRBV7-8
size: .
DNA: TGTGCCAGCAGCTATGATTGGGGAGAGTACGAGCAGTACTTC
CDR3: CASSYDWGEYEQYF

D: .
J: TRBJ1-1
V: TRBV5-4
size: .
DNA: TGTGCCAGCAGCTTTGACCGAATAGTGGACACTGAAGCTTTCTTT
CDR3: CASSFDRIVDTEAFF

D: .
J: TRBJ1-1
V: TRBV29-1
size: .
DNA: TGCAGCGTTGAGAGGGTAGCCCCTGAAGCTTTCTTT
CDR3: CSVERVAPEAFF

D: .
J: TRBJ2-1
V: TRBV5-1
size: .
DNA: TGCGCCAGCAGCTTGGTGGACAGACACAATGAGCAGTTCTTC
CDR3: CASSLVDRHNEQFF

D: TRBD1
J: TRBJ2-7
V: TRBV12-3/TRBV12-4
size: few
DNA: TGTGCCAGCAGTGCCGGGACAGTCTACGAGCAGTACTTC
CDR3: CASSAGTVYEQYF

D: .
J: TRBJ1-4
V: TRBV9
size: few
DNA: TGTGCCAGCAGCGTAGGCCCGATACGGGGTGAAAAACTGTTTTTT
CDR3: CASSVGPIRGEKLFF

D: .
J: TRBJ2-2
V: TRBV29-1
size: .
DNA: TGCAGCGTTCAGGGCTTGACCGGCGGCACCGGGGAGCTGTTTTTT
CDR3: CSVQGLTGGTGELFF

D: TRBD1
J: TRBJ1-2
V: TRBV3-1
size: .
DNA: TGTGCCAGCAGCCGAAGGGGGCCTAGCTATGGCTACACCTTC
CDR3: CASSRRGPSYGYTF

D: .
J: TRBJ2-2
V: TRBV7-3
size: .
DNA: TGTGCCAGCAGCCCAGTTGGATCCGGGGAGCTGTTTTTT
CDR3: CASSPVGSGELFF

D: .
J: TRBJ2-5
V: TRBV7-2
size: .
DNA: TGTGCCAGCAGCCCGTTCCGAGCCAGAGGGGGAGAGACCCAGTACTTC
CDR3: CASSPFRARGGETQYF

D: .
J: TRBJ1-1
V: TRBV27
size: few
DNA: TGTGCCAGCAGTTCGGCCCGCCCGGTACCCGGCCTGGGGGCATACACTGAAGCTTTCTTT
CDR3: CASSSARPVPGLGAYTEAFF

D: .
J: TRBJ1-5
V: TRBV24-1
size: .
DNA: TGTGCCACCAGTGCCAAGGACCGTTCAAGACAGCCCCAGCATTTT
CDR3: CATSAKDRSRQPQHF

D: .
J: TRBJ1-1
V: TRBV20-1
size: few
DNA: TGCAGTGCCATACAGGGAGGCACTGAAGCTTTCTTT
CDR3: CSAIQGGTEAFF

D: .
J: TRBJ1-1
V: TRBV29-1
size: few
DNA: TGCAGCGTTGAACGTGACAATGGGGCTGAAGCTTTCTTT
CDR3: CSVERDNGAEAFF

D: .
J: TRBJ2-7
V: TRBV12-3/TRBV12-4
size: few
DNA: TGTGCCAGCAGTTTTGCAGGGGTCACCTACGAGCAGTACTTC
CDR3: CASSFAGVTYEQYF

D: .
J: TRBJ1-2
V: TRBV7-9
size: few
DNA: TGTGCCAGCAGCCCAGTGGGCCCTACGGGCTACACCTTC
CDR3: CASSPVGPTGYTF

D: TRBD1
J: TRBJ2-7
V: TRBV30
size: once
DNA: TGTGCCTGGAGTGCCGGGACAGTTACCTACGAGCAGTACTTC
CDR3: CAWSAGTVTYEQYF

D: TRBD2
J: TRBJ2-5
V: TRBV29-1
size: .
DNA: TGCAGCGGAAGCGGGACTTACCAAGAGACCCAGTACTTC
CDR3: CSGSGTYQETQYF

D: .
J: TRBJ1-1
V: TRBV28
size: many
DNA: TGTGCCAGCAGTTTATTTGGTCCCCTCAGGGTGAGCACTGAAGCTTTCTTT
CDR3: CASSLFGPLRVSTEAFF

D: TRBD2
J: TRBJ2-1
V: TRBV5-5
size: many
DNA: TGTGCCAGCAGGCAGACTAGCGGGAGTTGGTATGAGCAGTTCTTC
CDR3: CASRQTSGSWYEQFF

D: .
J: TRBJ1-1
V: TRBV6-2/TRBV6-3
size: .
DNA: TGTGCCAGCACCATAGCGGGGGGAGGCACTGAAGCTGTCTTT
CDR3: CASTIAGGGTEAVF

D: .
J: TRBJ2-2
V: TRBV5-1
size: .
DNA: TGCGCCAGCAGCTCTAGGACATCGCGGGAGCTGTTTTTT
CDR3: CASSSRTSRELFF

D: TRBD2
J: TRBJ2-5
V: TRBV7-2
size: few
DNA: TGTGCCACCAGACTAGCGGGAGACGAGACCCAGTACTTC
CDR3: CATRLAGDETQYF

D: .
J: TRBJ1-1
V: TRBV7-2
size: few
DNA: TGTGCCAGCAGCTCTCCAGTGGGCCTGGGTGCTTTCTTT
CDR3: CASSSPVGLGAFF

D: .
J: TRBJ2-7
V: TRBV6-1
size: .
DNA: TGTGCCAGCAGTGAAGGACAGTCGCTCCCCTACGAGCAGTACTTC
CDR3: CASSEGQSLPYEQYF

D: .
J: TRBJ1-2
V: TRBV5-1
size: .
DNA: TGCGCCAGCAGCTTACACCCGGGGACGGACTATGGCTACACCTTC
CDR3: CASSLHPGTDYGYTF

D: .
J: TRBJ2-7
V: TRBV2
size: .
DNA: TGTGCCAGCACCGGTTACGAGCAGTACTTC
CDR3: CASTGYEQYF

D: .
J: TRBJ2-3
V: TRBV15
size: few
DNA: TGTGCCACCAGCAGAGAGGCGGCAGGGCCTGGGCCAGATACGCAGTATTTT
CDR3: CATSREAAGPGPDTQYF

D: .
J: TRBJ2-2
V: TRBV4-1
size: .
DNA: TGCGCCAGCAGCTCTACAGGGTTAACCGGGGAGCTGTTTTTT
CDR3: CASSSTGLTGELFF

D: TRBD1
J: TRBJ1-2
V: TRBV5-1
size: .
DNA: TGCGCCAGCAGCTTGGACTTAACAGGGGGGCTGTATGGCTACACCTTC
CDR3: CASSLDLTGGLYGYTF

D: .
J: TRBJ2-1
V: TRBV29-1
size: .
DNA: TGCAGCGTTGTACCCGATTTCTACAATGAGCAGTTCTTC
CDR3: CSVVPDFYNEQFF

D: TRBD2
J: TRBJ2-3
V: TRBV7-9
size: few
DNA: TGTGCCAGCAGCCCGGGACTAGCGGCTAGCACAGATACGCAGTATTTT
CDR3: CASSPGLAASTDTQYF

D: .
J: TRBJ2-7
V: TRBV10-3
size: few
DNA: TGTGCCATCAGTGAGGCACGTTACGAGCAGTACTTC
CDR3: CAISEARYEQYF

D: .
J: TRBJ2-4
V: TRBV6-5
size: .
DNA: TGTGCCAGCAGTGCATTGGTGGGCCCTGGGGCCAAAAACATTCAGTACTTC
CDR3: CASSALVGPGAKNIQYF

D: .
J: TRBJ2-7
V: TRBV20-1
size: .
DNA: TGCAGTGCTTACCCCCGGTTAAACGAGCAGTACTTC
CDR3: CSAYPRLNEQYF